The 31 T cell receptor beta chains listed next were all sequenced from one sample in a study of T cells after yellow fever vaccination. TCRdb reprocessed the 5' RACE reads with MiXCR, giving one entry per CDR3 protein. The table shows about 57,000 distinct CDR3 sequences, with 6.5% to 8% occurring only once. The sequences come from CD8+ T cells sorted from PBMCs, collected 15 days after the yellow fever booster vaccination. All receptors derive from a man aged 25 to 45 who received the YFV17D yellow fever vaccine.

In its sample, this clonotype was seen many times. The J gene is TRBJ1-1, the V gene TRBV20-1; D may be TRBD1 (6 bases). Trimming shortened V by 6 bases and J by 4 bases, and 18 bases separated the two germline ends. The CDR3 has 14 residues. Per germline, CDR1 DFQATT and CDR2 SNEGSKA (reference sequence). This chain's CDR3 is CSAKPGDRSTEAFF. As DNA, the CDR3 is TGCAGTGCCAAACCAGGGGATCGAAGCACTGAAGCTTTCTTT.

This clonotype appeared many times. The rearrangement joins TRBV7-9 to TRBJ2-4; either TRBD1 or TRBD2 may supply D (5 bases each). The CDR3 length is 16 residues. Germline CDR1 and CDR2: SEHNR and FQNEAQ (reference sequence). Trimming removed 0 bases from V and 3 bases from J, with 12 bases in between. CDR3 sequence (DNA): TGTGCCAGCAGCTTAGCCGCTCAGGGAGTCAAAAACATTCAGTACTTC. It yields the protein CASSLAAQGVKNIQYF.

This clonotype has a handful of counts. V is TRBV5-6 and J is TRBJ1-3, with D possibly TRBD1 on 6 matching bases. Trimming left V 3 bases short and J 0 bases short, with 22 bases between. The CDR3 has 19 residues. Germline V CDR1 and CDR2: SGHDT, YYEEEE. Written as DNA, the CDR3 is TGTGCCAGCAGCTACGAACGGGACACCTATTCCTACTCTGGAAACACCATATATTTT. This encodes CASSYERDTYSYSGNTIYF.

There are many counts of this clonotype. CDR3 sequence (DNA): TGCAGTGCGGGGCTAGGGGGGGCAGATACGCAGTATTTT. Translation: CSAGLGGADTQYF. The V gene is TRBV20-1, the J gene TRBJ2-3; D perhaps matches TRBD2 (7 bases). With 6 bases removed from V and 4 bases from J, the gap between germline ends came to 14 bases. CDR1 and CDR2 (germline): DFQATT, SNEGSKA (reference sequence). CDR3 size: 13 residues.

The chain combines TRBV6-4 with TRBJ2-1, with 9 bases matching TRBD1. Germline CDR1 is MRHNA and CDR2 is SNTAGT. This CDR3 contains 19 residues. The V gene end was trimmed by 5 bases and the J gene end by 7 bases; junction bases not matched to a gene: 21. CDR3 amino acids: CASSPRPVEGTGIGNEQFF. As DNA, the CDR3 is TGTGCCAGCAGTCCTCGTCCTGTAGAAGGGACAGGGATAGGTAATGAGCAGTTCTTC.

The chain uses TRBV27 and TRBJ1-5; TRBD1 matches 8 bases. The CDR3 contains 14 residues. J gave up 9 bases and V 6 bases, and 10 bases lay outside the gene matches. CDR1 and CDR2 (germline): MNHEY, SMNVEV (reference sequence). CDR3 residues: CASRHRGSSRPQHF. DNA of the CDR3: TGTGCCAGCAGGCACAGGGGGTCGTCTCGGCCCCAGCATTTT.

The table lists this clonotype with many counts. The chain employs TRBV9 and TRBJ2-1; 10 nucleotides agree with TRBD2. With V trimmed by 3 bases and J by 8 bases, 11 bases remained unmatched. The CDR3 loop spans 16 amino acids. Germline CDR1 is SGDLS and CDR2 is YYNGEE. CDR3 region: CASSDVRSGRDDEQFF. In DNA form, the CDR3 reads TGTGCCAGCAGCGACGTGAGGAGCGGGAGGGACGATGAGCAGTTCTTC.

Many counts were recorded for this clonotype. This chain uses TRBV20-1 with TRBJ1-2, with D possibly TRBD1 on 5 matching bases. This CDR3 is built from 11 residues. The ends were cut back, 3 bases at V and 6 bases at J, with 8 bases in the middle. Germline loops: CDR1 DFQATT, CDR2 SNEGSKA (reference sequence). The CDR3 protein is CSASSGHGYTF. As DNA, the CDR3 is TGCAGTGCTAGCTCAGGGCATGGCTACACCTTC.

This clonotype has at least ten counts. The chain uses TRBV6-1 and TRBJ1-5, with 10 nucleotides matching TRBD1. After removal of 5 bases from V and 3 bases from J, the junction contained 13 bases not matched to a gene. Germline values: CDR1 MNHNS, CDR2 SASEGT. This CDR3 comprises 18 residues. In DNA form, the CDR3 reads TGTGCCAGCAGTAAAACCGGACAGGGGGAGGTGATCAATCAGCCCCAGCATTTT. Protein product: CASSKTGQGEVINQPQHF.

This clonotype occurred many times. The V call is TRBV5-1, the J call TRBJ2-5; no definite D call. The CDR3 covers 14 residues. V lost 0 bases and J 5 bases, leaving 11 bases between the germline ends. CDR1 and CDR2 from the germline V gene are SGHRS and YFSETQ. This chain's CDR3 is CASSLGRIVETQYF. The DNA of the CDR3 is TGCGCCAGCAGCTTGGGACGTATTGTGGAGACCCAGTACTTC.

The chain carries TRBV5-5 and TRBJ2-7; D not certain. The CDR3 has 13 residues. V shed 3 bases and J shed 2 bases, with 9 bases lying between them. The V gene's germline CDR1 is SGHKS and CDR2 YYEKEE (reference sequence). CDR3 DNA: TGTGCCAGCAGCTACGGGCTCCCCTACGAGCAGTACTTC. This encodes CASSYGLPYEQYF.

This clonotype was recorded a few times. The chain recombines TRBV5-4 with TRBJ2-7; D perhaps matches TRBD2 (6 bases). CDR3 size: 14 residues. The V gene lost 4 bases and the J gene lost 5 bases, with 16 bases spanning the gap. Per germline, CDR1 SGHNT and CDR2 YYREEE (reference sequence). DNA of the CDR3: TGTGCCAGCAGCCCAGGAGGGCCTGCCCACGAGCAGTACTTC. This gives the protein CASSPGGPAHEQYF.

Points on this clonotype: This could be a read error, since a much larger clone is one nucleotide away. The DNA for the CDR3 is TGTGCCAGCAGTTTAAGCAGGGGGTGCGGCGAGCAGTACTTC. Protein sequence: CASSLSRGCGEQYF. The V gene is TRBV12-3 or TRBV12-4, the J gene TRBJ2-7, with 7 bases fitting TRBD1. V was clipped by 2 bases and J by 6 bases; unmatched bases: 7. The CDR3 sequence is 14 residues long.

Ten or more counts support this clonotype. The chain is built from TRBV6-5 and TRBJ2-7; D perhaps matches TRBD1 (5 bases). CDR3 length: 14 amino acids. Germline V gene lookup returns CDR1 MNHEY and CDR2 SVGAGI. Trimming left V 0 bases short and J 3 bases short, with 9 bases between. CDR3 region: CASSYSAGIYEQYF. CDR3 DNA sequence: TGTGCCAGCAGTTACTCGGCAGGGATCTACGAGCAGTACTTC.

This clonotype appeared many times. This chain uses TRBV5-4 with TRBJ2-6; a weak D match, TRBD1 (5 bases). Germline V gene data show CDR1 as SGHNT and CDR2 as YYREEE (reference sequence). V dropped 0 bases and J dropped 1 base, with 8 bases sitting between them. The length of the CDR3 is 16 residues. This chain's CDR3 is CASSLAPGSGANVLTF. CDR3 bases: TGTGCCAGCAGCTTGGCTCCAGGGTCTGGGGCCAACGTCCTGACTTTC.

This clonotype occurred many times. The gene calls are TRBV7-9 and TRBJ2-1; 9 bases fit TRBD1. With V trimmed by 4 bases and J by 5 bases, 6 bases remained unmatched. The germline V gene has CDR1 SEHNR and CDR2 FQNEAQ (reference sequence). The CDR3 has 15 residues. CDR3 protein: CASSSGQGRDNEQFF. The CDR3 DNA is TGTGCCAGCAGCTCGGGACAGGGACGGGACAATGAGCAGTTCTTC.

Many counts were recorded for this clonotype. V usage is TRBV11-3 and J usage is TRBJ2-1; 13 bases fit TRBD2. The CDR3 contains 15 residues. The germline CDR1 and CDR2 sequences are SGHNT and YENEEA. V trimming: 5 bases; J trimming: 8 bases; junction bases outside the gene matches: 6. CDR3 bases: TGTGCCAGCAGCCCCGGGACTAGCGGGATTGATGAGCAGTTCTTC. Protein sequence: CASSPGTSGIDEQFF.

This clonotype has just a few counts. This chain uses TRBV5-5 with TRBJ2-3; possibly TRBD2 for D (6 bases). V was pared by 6 bases and J by 0 bases, with 11 bases between. The germline V gene has CDR1 SGHKS and CDR2 YYEKEE (reference sequence). The CDR3 is made up of 14 amino acids. CDR3 DNA: TGTGCCAGCACGGGACTCTATAGCACAGATACGCAGTATTTT. Translating gives CASTGLYSTDTQYF.

In its sample, this clonotype was seen many times. The rearrangement joins TRBV10-3 to TRBJ2-1; 7 bases align to TRBD1. CDR1 is ENHRY and CDR2 is SYGVKD in the germline V gene. The ends lost 6 bases at V and 4 bases at J; junction bases unmatched: 9. The CDR3 is made up of 15 amino acids. The CDR3 region is CAIRETTGRYNEQFF. The CDR3 nucleotides are TGTGCCATCAGAGAAACGACAGGGCGTTACAATGAGCAGTTCTTC.

This chain joins TRBV13 and TRBJ2-1; TRBD2 aligns across 10 bases. Germline CDR1 PRHDT, CDR2 FYEKMQ (reference sequence). Trimming cost V 5 bases and J 6 bases; bases outside gene matches: 4. The CDR3 covers 14 residues. The CDR3 DNA sequence: TGTGCCAGCAGCGAACTAGCGGGATCCAATGAGCAGTTCTTC. It is translated as CASSELAGSNEQFF.

In this sample, this clonotype turned up many times. The V and J genes are TRBV11-3 and TRBJ2-7; D remains unclear. This CDR3 has 15 amino acids. Germline V gene data show CDR1 as SGHNT and CDR2 as YENEEA. Deletions cut 3 bases from V and 5 bases from J, with 17 bases between. The CDR3 DNA follows: TGTGCCAGCAGCTTCCGTCCAAGTCGTGTTGACGAGCAGTACTTC. It translates to CASSFRPSRVDEQYF.

This clonotype showed up many times. The V and J genes are TRBV9 and TRBJ2-7; TRBD2 aligns across 13 bases. Germline V gives CDR1 SGDLS, CDR2 YYNGEE. V trimming: 0 bases; J trimming: 6 bases; junction bases outside the gene matches: 0. There are 14 residues in the CDR3. The CDR3 spells CASSVGLAGGEQYF. The CDR3 DNA is TGTGCCAGCAGCGTAGGACTAGCGGGAGGCGAGCAGTACTTC.

In its sample, this clonotype was seen many times. The chain joins TRBV7-8 to TRBJ2-2; the D is unclear. This CDR3 comprises 13 residues. V lost 4 bases to trimming and J lost 8 bases, with 11 bases between them. Germline CDR1 and CDR2: SGHVS and FQNEAQ. The CDR3 loop reads CASSSPRTGELFF. The CDR3, as DNA: TGTGCCAGCAGCTCCCCCCGTACTGGGGAGCTGTTTTTT.

This clonotype was observed many times. This chain joins TRBV11-2 and TRBJ2-6; D may be TRBD2 (6 bases). This CDR3 is built from 17 residues. V was trimmed by 5 bases and J by 0 bases, leaving 14 bases between them. CDR1 and CDR2 (germline): SGHAT, FQNNGV. This CDR3 reads CASSPGGSDSGANVLTF. The CDR3 nucleotides are TGTGCCAGCAGCCCCGGAGGGTCTGACTCTGGGGCCAACGTCCTGACTTTC.

This clonotype was observed many times. The chain carries TRBV27 and TRBJ1-1; D unclear. From germline, CDR1 is MNHEY and CDR2 SMNVEV (reference sequence). Trimming removed 3 bases from V and 6 bases from J, with 11 bases in between. CDR3 length equals 13 residues. In nucleotides, the CDR3 is TGTGCCAGCAGTTTCCGGTATGGGGCTGAAGCTTTCTTT. Translation gives CASSFRYGAEAFF.

This clonotype was observed many times. The rearrangement uses TRBV6-2 or TRBV6-3 and TRBJ2-1, with 12 nucleotides matching TRBD2. Germline V CDR1 and CDR2: MNHEY, SVGEGT. With V trimmed by 4 bases and J by 7 bases, 8 bases remained unmatched. The CDR3 has 16 amino acids. The CDR3 spells CASSSPRTSGMNEQFF. In nucleotides, the CDR3 is TGTGCCAGCAGTTCCCCCAGGACTAGCGGGATGAATGAGCAGTTCTTC.

This clonotype was observed many times. The chain's CDR3 is CSVDSGTRDEQYF. The CDR3 region has the DNA TGCAGCGTTGATTCAGGGACGAGGGACGAGCAGTACTTC. J is TRBJ2-7 and V is TRBV29-1; tentatively, D is TRBD1 or TRBD2 (5 bases each). Trimming cost V 3 bases and J 5 bases, with 14 bases left between them. The V gene's germline CDR1 is SQVTM and CDR2 ANQGSEA. This CDR3 spans 13 amino acids.

The CDR3 nucleotides read TGTGCCAGCAGTTACTCGTTAAGCGCGGGCTACGAGCAGTACTTC. Protein sequence: CASSYSLSAGYEQYF. The chain uses TRBV6-2 or TRBV6-3 and TRBJ2-7, with D maybe TRBD2 (5 bases). CDR3 length equals 15 residues. The germline V gene has CDR1 MNHEY and CDR2 SVGEGT. The V and J ends lost 0 bases and 3 bases respectively, with 12 bases between them.

This clonotype was seen at least ten times. This sequence joins TRBV5-1 and TRBJ2-3; D not certain. Trimming cost V 0 bases and J 10 bases, with 15 bases left between them. The germline V gene has CDR1 SGHRS and CDR2 YFSETQ. CDR3 length: 14 amino acids. The chain's CDR3 is CASSLDTSGGAQYF. Here the CDR3 DNA reads TGCGCCAGCAGCTTGGACACCTCCGGCGGAGCGCAGTATTTT.

This clonotype was observed at least ten times. The chain links TRBV16 to TRBJ2-3, with unresolved D. Germline V gives CDR1 KGHSY, CDR2 FQNENV. Trimming cost V 3 bases and J 3 bases, with 10 bases left between them. CDR3 length: 14 residues. The CDR3 DNA reads TGTGCCAGCAGCCAGGTGGGAAGTACAGATACGCAGTATTTT. As protein: CASSQVGSTDTQYF.

This clonotype has a count of ten or more. This chain connects TRBV6-2 or TRBV6-3 to TRBJ2-7, with D possibly matching TRBD2 (6 bases). The length of the CDR3 is 18 residues. Trimming removed 6 bases from V and 6 bases from J, with 30 bases in between. Germline CDR1 reads MNHEY; CDR2 reads SVGEGT. The CDR3 coding sequence is TGTGCCAGCAGCCACGAACTTTACTTGGGACTCCAATTCGGCGAGCAGTACTTC. Residues: CASSHELYLGLQFGEQYF.